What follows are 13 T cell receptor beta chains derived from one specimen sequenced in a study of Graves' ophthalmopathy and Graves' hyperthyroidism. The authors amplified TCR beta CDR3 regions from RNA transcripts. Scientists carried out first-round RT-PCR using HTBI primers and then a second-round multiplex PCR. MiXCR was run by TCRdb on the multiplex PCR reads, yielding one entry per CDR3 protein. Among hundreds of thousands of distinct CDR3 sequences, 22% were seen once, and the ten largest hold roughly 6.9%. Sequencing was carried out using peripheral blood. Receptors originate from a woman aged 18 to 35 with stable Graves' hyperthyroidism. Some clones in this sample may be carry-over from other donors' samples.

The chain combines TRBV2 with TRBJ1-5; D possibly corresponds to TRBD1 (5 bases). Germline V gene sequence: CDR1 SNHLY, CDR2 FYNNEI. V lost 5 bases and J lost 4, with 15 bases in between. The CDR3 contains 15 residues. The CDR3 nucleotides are TGTGCCAGCAGTCCGGAGGACGGGACTAATCAGCCCCAGCATTTT. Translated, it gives CASSPEDGTNQPQHF.

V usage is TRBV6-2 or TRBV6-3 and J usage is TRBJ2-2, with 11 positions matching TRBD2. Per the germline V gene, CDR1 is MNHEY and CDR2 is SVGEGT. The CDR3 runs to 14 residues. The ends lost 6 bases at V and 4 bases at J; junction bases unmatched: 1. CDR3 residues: CASRLAGATGELFF. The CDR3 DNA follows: TGTGCCAGCAGACTAGCGGGGGCCACCGGGGAGCTGTTTTTT.

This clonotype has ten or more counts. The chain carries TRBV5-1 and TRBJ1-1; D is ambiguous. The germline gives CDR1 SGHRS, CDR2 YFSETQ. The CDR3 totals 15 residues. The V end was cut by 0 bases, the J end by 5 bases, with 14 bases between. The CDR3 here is CASSLVWVSRTEAFF. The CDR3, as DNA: TGCGCCAGCAGCTTGGTTTGGGTTTCGAGAACTGAAGCTTTCTTT.

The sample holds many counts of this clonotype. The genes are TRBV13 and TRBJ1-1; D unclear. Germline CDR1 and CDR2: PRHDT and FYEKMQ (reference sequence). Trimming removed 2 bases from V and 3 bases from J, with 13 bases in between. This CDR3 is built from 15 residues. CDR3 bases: TGTGCCAGCAGCTTAACGAGTCCGGTAGACACTGAAGCTTTCTTT. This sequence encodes CASSLTSPVDTEAFF. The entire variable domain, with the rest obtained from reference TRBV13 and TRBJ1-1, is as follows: AAGVIQSPRHLIKEKRETATLKCYPIPRHDTVYWYQQGPGQDPQFLISFYEKMQSDKGSIPDRFSAQQFSDYHSELNMSSLELGDSALYFCASSLTSPVDTEAFFGQGTRLTVV.

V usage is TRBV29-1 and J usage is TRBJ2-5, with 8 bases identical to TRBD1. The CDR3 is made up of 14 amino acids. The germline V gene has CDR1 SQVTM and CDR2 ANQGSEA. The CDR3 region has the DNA TGCATCGCTCGACAGGGGACGTACCAAGAGACCCAGTACTTC. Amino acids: CIARQGTYQETQYF.

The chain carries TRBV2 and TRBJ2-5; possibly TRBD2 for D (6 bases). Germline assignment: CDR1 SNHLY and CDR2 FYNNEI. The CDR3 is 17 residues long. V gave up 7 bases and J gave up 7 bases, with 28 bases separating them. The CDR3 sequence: CASISGTDLGDSGTQYF. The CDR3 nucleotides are TGTGCCAGCATCTCCGGGACGGACCTCGGGGACTCCGGGACCCAGTACTTC.

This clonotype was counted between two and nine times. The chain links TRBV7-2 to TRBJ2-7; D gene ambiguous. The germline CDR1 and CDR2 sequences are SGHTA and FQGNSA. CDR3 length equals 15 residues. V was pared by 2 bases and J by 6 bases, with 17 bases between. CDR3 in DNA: TGTGCCAGCAGCTTACGTGTTCCCCCGGGCCCCGAGCAGTACTTC. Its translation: CASSLRVPPGPEQYF.

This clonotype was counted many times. CDR3 DNA sequence: TGTGCCAGTAGTATAGCTGCACAGCCCCAGCATTTT. Amino acid sequence: CASSIAAQPQHF. The J gene is TRBJ1-5, the V gene TRBV19; no clear D gene. The ends were cut back, 1 base at V and 7 bases at J, with 5 bases in the middle. The CDR3 totals 12 residues. Germline V lookup: CDR1 LNHDA, CDR2 SQIVND (reference sequence).

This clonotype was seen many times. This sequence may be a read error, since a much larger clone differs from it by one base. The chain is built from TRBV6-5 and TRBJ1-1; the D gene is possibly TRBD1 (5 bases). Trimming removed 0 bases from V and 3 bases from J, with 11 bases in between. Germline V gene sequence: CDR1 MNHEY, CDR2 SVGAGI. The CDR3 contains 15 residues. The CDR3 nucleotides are TGTGCCAGCAGTTACTCGTGGCCGGGGGACACTGAAGCTTTCTTT. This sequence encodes CASSYSWPGDTEAFF.

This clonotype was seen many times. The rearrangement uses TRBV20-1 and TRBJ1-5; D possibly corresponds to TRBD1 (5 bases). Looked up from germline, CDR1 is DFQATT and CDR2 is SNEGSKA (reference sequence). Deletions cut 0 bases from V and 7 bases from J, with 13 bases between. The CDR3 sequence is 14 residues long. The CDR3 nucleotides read TGCAGTGCTAGAGATCTGGAGGGGAGACAGCCCCAGCATTTT. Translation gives CSARDLEGRQPQHF.

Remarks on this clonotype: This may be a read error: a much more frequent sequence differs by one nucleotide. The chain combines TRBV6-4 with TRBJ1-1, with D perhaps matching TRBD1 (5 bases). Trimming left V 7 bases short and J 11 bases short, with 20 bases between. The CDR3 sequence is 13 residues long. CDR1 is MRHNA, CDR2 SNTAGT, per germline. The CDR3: CASKVRQSPRAFF. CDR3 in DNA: TGTGCCAGCAAGGTTCGACAGAGCCCCAGGGCTTTCTTT.

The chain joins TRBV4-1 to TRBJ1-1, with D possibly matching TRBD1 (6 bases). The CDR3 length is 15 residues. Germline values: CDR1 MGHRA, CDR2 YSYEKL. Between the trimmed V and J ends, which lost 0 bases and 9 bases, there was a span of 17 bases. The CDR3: CASSQDFLRGRKAFF. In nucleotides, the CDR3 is TGCGCCAGCAGCCAAGATTTTCTCAGGGGTAGGAAAGCTTTCTTT.

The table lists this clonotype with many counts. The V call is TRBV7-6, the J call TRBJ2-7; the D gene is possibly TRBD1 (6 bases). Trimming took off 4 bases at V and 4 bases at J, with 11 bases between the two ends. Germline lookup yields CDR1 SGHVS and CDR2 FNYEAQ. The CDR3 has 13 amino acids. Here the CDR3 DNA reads TGTGCCAGCAGCTCCGGGACAATGTACGAGCAGTACTTC. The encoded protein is CASSSGTMYEQYF. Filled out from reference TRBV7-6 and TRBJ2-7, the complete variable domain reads GAGVSQSPRYKVTKRGQDVALRCDPISGHVSLYWYRQALGQGPEFLTYFNYEAQQDKSGLPNDRFSAERPEGSISTLTIQRTEQRDSAMYRCASSSGTMYEQYFGPGTRLTVT.